Listed below are T cell receptor beta chains from one sample, sequenced in a study of cytomegalovirus exposure and HLA in healthy donors. The data were produced by immunoSEQ multiplex PCR, yet TCRdb's version contains in-frame clones alone and is incomplete. The data contain some 200,000 clones, about two thirds of them seen just once; the ten biggest clones take up 2.6%. Sequenced input: PBMCs. Source of these receptors: a man aged 35 to 55 in good health and CMV-seropositive. The CDR3 runs from the conserved cysteine through the conserved F or W. A D gene is named only where the DNA matches it firmly. Rows give clone size only sometimes, using once, few, many, or a class for an expanded clone.

abundance	v_gene	j_gene	d_gene	CDR3nt	CDR3aa
.	TRBV9	TRBJ2-1	TRBD2	TGTGCCAGCAGCGTTTCGGGGGGACCCACCATAAATGAGCAGTTCTTC	CASSVSGGPTINEQFF
once	TRBV6-1	TRBJ1-1	.	TGTGCCAGCAGACTCTCGGGGGGCCACACTGAAGCTTTCTTT	CASRLSGGHTEAFF
.	TRBV5-8	TRBJ1-5	TRBD1	TGTGCCAGCAGCCGCATATGGCAGGGGGCTGGTTATCAGCCCCAGCATTTT	CASSRIWQGAGYQPQHF
.	TRBV7-8	TRBJ1-3	.	TGTGCCAGCAGTCAAGGACTCCAACCCTCTGGAAACACCATATATTTT	CASSQGLQPSGNTIYF
.	TRBV5-6	TRBJ1-2	.	TGTGCCAGCAGCTTTAAGGGGATCTGGGGACATGTAACCTTC	CASSFKGIWGHVTF
.	TRBV7-2	TRBJ1-1	.	TGTGCCAGCAGCTTAGGTGGGGGAAGGGGGAAAAGTCTCGAAGCTTTCTTT	CASSLGGGRGKSLEAFF
.	TRBV2	TRBJ2-1	TRBD2	TGTGCCAGCAGTGAAGCCATCCTAAGAGCGGGGAATGAGCAGTTCTTC	CASSEAILRAGNEQFF
.	TRBV6-5	TRBJ1-1	.	TGTGCCAGCAGTGAAAGTGACAGGAACACTGAAGCTTTCTTT	CASSESDRNTEAFF
.	TRBV19	TRBJ2-7	.	TGTGCCAGTAGTGCTGACAGAGGGGGTAACTACGAGCAGTACTTC	CASSADRGGNYEQYF
.	TRBV2	TRBJ1-2	.	TGTGCCAGCAGTGATAGGGGCAGTGGCCCCTATGGCTACACCTTC	CASSDRGSGPYGYTF
.	TRBV11-1	TRBJ2-2	TRBD2	TGTGCCAGCAGCCTAAGACTAGCGGGGGACCTCAACACCGGGGAGCTGTTTTTT	CASSLRLAGDLNTGELFF
.	TRBV15	TRBJ2-3	TRBD1	TGTGCCACCAGCAGAAAAGGGGACAGGCCAAGCACAGATACGCAGTATTTT	CATSRKGDRPSTDTQYF
.	TRBV4-2	TRBJ1-2	TRBD1	TGTGCCAGCAGCCCGGACAGGGTTCACTATGGCTACACCTTC	CASSPDRVHYGYTF
.	TRBV6-5	TRBJ1-2	.	TGTGCCAGCAGTTATCTCCCCCTGGGGGAGGGAGACGGCTACACCTTC	CASSYLPLGEGDGYTF
.	TRBV5-4	TRBJ1-2	.	TGTGCCAGCAGCTCCGGAGATGGCTATGGCTACACCTTC	CASSSGDGYGYTF
.	TRBV27	TRBJ1-5	.	TGTGCCAGCAGAGCAGGGGTTTTAAGCAATCAGCCCCAGCATTTT	CASRAGVLSNQPQHF
.	TRBV27	TRBJ2-7	TRBD2	TGTGCCAGCAGTCAAACTAGCGGGGGCTACGAGCAGTACTTC	CASSQTSGGYEQYF
.	TRBV7-2	TRBJ2-2	TRBD1	TGTGCCAGCAGCCCGGACAGGGGTCGAGGGGAGCTGTTTTTT	CASSPDRGRGELFF
few	TRBV7-6	TRBJ1-1	.	TGTGCCAGCAGCGCCACAGGGCGGAACACTGAAGCTTTCTTT	CASSATGRNTEAFF
.	TRBV10-3	TRBJ2-7	TRBD1	TGTGCCATCACCGGGACAGGGGGCGGCGGGGAGCAGTACTTC	CAITGTGGGGEQYF
.	TRBV7-9	TRBJ2-3	TRBD2	TGTGCCAGCAGCTTAGTTCCCTCGGGGAGGGGCACAGATACGCAGTATTTT	CASSLVPSGRGTDTQYF
.	TRBV19	TRBJ1-2	.	TGTGCCAGTAGTATTGATTGGACTGTCGCCGGCTACACCTTC	CASSIDWTVAGYTF